These 5 T cell receptor beta chains were all obtained from the same sample, sequenced in a study of T cell responses to AZD1222 COVID-19 vaccine. The data were produced by immunoSEQ multiplex PCR, yet TCRdb's version contains in-frame clones alone and is incomplete. The table has 100,000 to 150,000 clones, about nine tenths seen once; the top ten hold 4% to 5.5%. The source material was peripheral blood, sampled on day 0 of MenACWY control vaccination. These receptors all come from an adult in good health.

J is TRBJ2-3 and V is TRBV9; the D gene is possibly TRBD2 (5 bases). Germline CDR1 SGDLS, CDR2 YYNGEE. The CDR3 has 13 residues. The V gene lost 3 bases and the J gene lost 8 bases, with 13 bases spanning the gap. For the CDR3, the DNA is TGTGCCAGCAGCGCGAGGGTTCTCGGTACGCAGTATTTT. The encoded protein is CASSARVLGTQYF. Drawing the rest from reference TRBV9 and TRBJ2-3, the complete variable domain is DSGVTQTPKHLITATGQRVTLRCSPRSGDLSVYWYQQSLDQGLQFLIQYYNGEERAKGNILERFSAQQFPDLHSELNLSSLELGDSALYFCASSARVLGTQYFGPGTRLTVL.

V usage is TRBV24-1 and J usage is TRBJ1-3; D ambiguous. The V gene's germline CDR1 is KGHDR and CDR2 SFDVKD. The CDR3 spans 14 residues. The V gene lost 5 bases and the J gene lost 0 bases, with 7 bases spanning the gap. The CDR3 protein is CATSVQNSGNTIYF. The CDR3 region has the DNA TGTGCCACCAGTGTCCAAAACTCTGGAAACACCATATATTTT.

A single count supports this clone. The chain links TRBV7-8 to TRBJ1-2; no firm D call. From germline, CDR1 is SGHVS and CDR2 FQNEAQ. The CDR3 covers 12 residues. Trimming stripped 1 base from V and 8 bases from J, with 8 bases between. The CDR3 spells CASSLVGLGYTF. CDR3 DNA sequence: TGTGCCAGCAGCTTAGTAGGCTTGGGCTACACCTTC.

This rearrangement joins TRBV18 to TRBJ1-1; no clear D gene. Germline values: CDR1 KGHSH, CDR2 LQKENI. This CDR3 region has 14 residues. V was cut by 1 base and J by 1 base, with 7 bases left in between. The CDR3 nucleotides are TGTGCCAGCTCACCACAGGGAGGGAACACTGAAGCTTTCTTT. It specifies CASSPQGGNTEAFF.

This rearrangement joins TRBV7-6 to TRBJ2-7; 12 bases map to TRBD1. This CDR3 comprises 15 residues. Germline CDR1 is SGHVS and CDR2 is FNYEAQ. The V gene end was trimmed by 5 bases and the J gene end by 4 bases; junction bases not matched to a gene: 6. As DNA, the CDR3 is TGTGCCAGCAGCCCCGGGACAGGGGGCTTATACGAGCAGTACGTC. As protein: CASSPGTGGLYEQYV.